These 2 T cell receptor beta chains were sequenced from one sample in a study of OX40 agonist ivuxolimab in advanced cancers. Here immunoSEQ multiplex PCR was the method, and the copy in TCRdb shows in-frame clones only, minus some. Of nearly 60,000 clones listed, 88% were seen once; the top ten hold under 4%. The sample consisted of CD4+ or CD8+ T cells sorted from blood, taken in a trial of the OX40 agonist ivuxolimab. Receptors were obtained from an adult with an advanced solid tumor such as melanoma, head and neck, liver or kidney cancer.

The chain combines TRBV30 with TRBJ2-7; 7 bases are a match to TRBD2. Germline V gene lookup returns CDR1 GTSNPN and CDR2 SVGIG (reference sequence). CDR3 size: 15 residues. The V and J ends lost 5 bases and 2 bases, in that order; junction bases with no gene match: 12. This CDR3 is CAWGPPQAGTYEQYF. CDR3 bases: TGTGCCTGGGGCCCTCCTCAAGCGGGAACCTACGAGCAGTACTTC. The full variable domain, its missing parts supplied by reference TRBV30 and TRBJ2-7, is SQTIHQWPATLVQPVGSPLSLECTVEGTSNPNLYWYRQAAGRGLQLLFYSVGIGQISSEVPQNLSASRPQDRQFILSSKKLLLSDSGFYLCAWGPPQAGTYEQYFGPGTRLTVT.

The chain recombines TRBV7-2 with TRBJ2-1; D is unclear. Germline CDR1 is SGHTA and CDR2 is FQGNSA. CDR3 length: 13 amino acids. The V and J ends lost 9 bases and 1 base respectively, with 10 bases between them. The CDR3 loop reads CASTASSYNEQFF. The CDR3 DNA reads TGTGCCAGTACGGCGTCGTCCTACAATGAGCAGTTCTTC.